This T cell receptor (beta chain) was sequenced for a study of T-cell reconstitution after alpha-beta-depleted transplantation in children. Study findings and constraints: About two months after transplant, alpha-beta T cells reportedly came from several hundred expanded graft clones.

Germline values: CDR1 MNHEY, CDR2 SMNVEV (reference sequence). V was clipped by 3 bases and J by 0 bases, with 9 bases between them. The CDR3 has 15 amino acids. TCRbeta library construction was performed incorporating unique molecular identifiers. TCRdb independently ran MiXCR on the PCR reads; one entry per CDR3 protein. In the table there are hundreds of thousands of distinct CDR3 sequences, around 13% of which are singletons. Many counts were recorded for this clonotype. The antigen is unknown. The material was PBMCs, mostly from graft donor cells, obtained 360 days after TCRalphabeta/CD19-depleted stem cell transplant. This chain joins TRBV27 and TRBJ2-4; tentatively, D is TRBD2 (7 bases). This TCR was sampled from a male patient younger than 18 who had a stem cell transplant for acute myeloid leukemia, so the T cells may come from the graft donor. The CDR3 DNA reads TGTGCCAGCAGTTTCGGGGGGCTAGCCAAAAACATTCAGTACTTC. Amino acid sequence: CASSFGGLAKNIQYF.